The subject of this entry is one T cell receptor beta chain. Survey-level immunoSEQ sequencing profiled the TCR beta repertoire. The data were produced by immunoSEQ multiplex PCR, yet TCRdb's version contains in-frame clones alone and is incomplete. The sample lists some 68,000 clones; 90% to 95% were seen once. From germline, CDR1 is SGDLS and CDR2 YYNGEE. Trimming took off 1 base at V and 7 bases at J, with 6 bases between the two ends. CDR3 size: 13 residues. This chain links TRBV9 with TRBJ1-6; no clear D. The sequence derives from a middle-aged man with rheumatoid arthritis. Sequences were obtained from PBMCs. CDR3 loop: CASSVSGNSPLHF. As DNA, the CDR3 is TGTGCCAGCAGCGTATCAGGCAATTCACCCCTCCACTTT.